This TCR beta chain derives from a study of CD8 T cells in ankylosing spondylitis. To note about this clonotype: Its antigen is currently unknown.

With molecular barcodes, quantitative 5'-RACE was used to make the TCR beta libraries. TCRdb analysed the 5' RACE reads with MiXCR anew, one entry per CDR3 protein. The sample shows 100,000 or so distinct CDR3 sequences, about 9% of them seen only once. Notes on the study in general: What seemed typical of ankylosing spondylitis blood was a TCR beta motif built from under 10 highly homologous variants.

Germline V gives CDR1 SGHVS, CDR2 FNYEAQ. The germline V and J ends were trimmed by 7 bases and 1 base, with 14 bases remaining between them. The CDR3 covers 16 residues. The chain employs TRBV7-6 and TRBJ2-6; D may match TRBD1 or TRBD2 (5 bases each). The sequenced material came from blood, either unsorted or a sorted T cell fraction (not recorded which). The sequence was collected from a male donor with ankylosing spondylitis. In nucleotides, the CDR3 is TGTGCCAGCACCGAATGGGGGAGTTCTGGGGCCAACGTCCTGACTTTC. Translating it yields CASTEWGSSGANVLTF.